These 12 T cell receptor beta chains were sequenced from one sample in a study of blood T cells in healthy people across ages. For the second PCR, which ran for about 6 to 11 cycles, a sample-barcoded 5' primer and a J-beta primer mix were used. TCRdb itself ran the 5' RACE reads through MiXCR, one entry per CDR3 protein. The sample consists of about 2 million distinct CDR3 sequences, 40% to 55% of them appearing once. Sequencing was carried out using blood. All receptors come from a woman between 35 and 50 years old in good health.

This clonotype was detected only once. The CDR3 DNA reads as TGTGCCAGCAGCATACAATTTGCTCAGCCCCAGCATTTT. This encodes CASSIQFAQPQHF. The chain joins TRBV7-2 to TRBJ1-5; D remains ambiguous. The germline V and J ends were trimmed by 5 bases and 6 bases, with 11 bases remaining between them. The germline CDR1 and CDR2 sequences are SGHTA and FQGNSA. This CDR3 region has 13 residues.

This clonotype showed up many times. A read error may produce the germline difference seen at one junction end. The J gene is TRBJ2-1, the V gene TRBV5-1; 7 nucleotides align to TRBD2. The CDR3 is made up of 15 amino acids. Germline CDR1 SGHRS, CDR2 YFSETQ. The CDR3 DNA follows: TGTGCCTCATCGAGAGCGGGGAGCTCCTACAATGAGCAGTTCTTC. Translating gives CASSRAGSSYNEQFF.

This chain joins TRBV13 and TRBJ2-3; 10 bases are a match to TRBD2. The germline V gene has CDR1 PRHDT and CDR2 FYEKMQ (reference sequence). V shed 3 bases, J shed 5 bases, and the junction held 8 bases outside the gene matches. The CDR3 totals 16 residues. The CDR3 nucleotides are TGTGCCAGCAGCTTGGCGAGCGGGGGGGCTAAAGATACGCAGTATTTT. Its translation: CASSLASGGAKDTQYF.

The chain is built from TRBV15 and TRBJ2-6, with 7 bases matching TRBD1. Germline-derived CDR1 and CDR2 are LNHNV and YYDKDF (reference sequence). This CDR3 has 15 residues. Trimming at V came to 9 bases and at J to 4 bases, leaving 9 bases not matched to a gene. The CDR3 nucleotides read TGTGCCACGGCTTTAAGGGGACAGGGGGCCAACGTCCTGACTTTC. This gives the protein CATALRGQGANVLTF.

This chain uses TRBV13 with TRBJ2-1; TRBD2 matches 12 bases. J gave up 8 bases and V 5 bases, and 10 bases lay outside the gene matches. There are 16 residues in the CDR3. Germline CDR1 PRHDT, CDR2 FYEKMQ (reference sequence). The CDR3 region has the DNA TGTGCCAGCAGCGTACTAGCGGGGGGACCATACGATGAGCAGTTCTTC. This codes for CASSVLAGGPYDEQFF.

There are a few counts of this clonotype. The CDR3 DNA reads as TGCGCCAGCAGCAGGAGGGACAGGGAGAACTATGGCTACACCTTC. Translating it yields CASSRRDRENYGYTF. The chain employs TRBV5-1 and TRBJ1-2, with 9 nucleotides matching TRBD1. The CDR3 is 15 amino acids. Germline assignment: CDR1 SGHRS and CDR2 YFSETQ. With V trimmed by 4 bases and J by 2 bases, 6 bases remained unmatched.

Details on this clonotype: Mismatch with germline at one junction end may stem from a read error. The gene calls are TRBV5-1 and TRBJ2-1; TRBD1 might be the D (5 bases). Germline-derived CDR1 and CDR2 are SGHRS and YFSETQ. The CDR3 consists of 16 residues. CDR3 nucleotide sequence: TGCGCCTGCAGCCGACAGCTAGATAGCTCCTACAATGAGCAGTTCTTC. This encodes CACSRQLDSSYNEQFF.

This clonotype was counted between two and nine times. The chain combines TRBV27 with TRBJ2-3; D not resolved. The CDR3 consists of 15 residues. Germline lookup yields CDR1 MNHEY and CDR2 SMNVEV (reference sequence). Between the trimmed V and J ends, which lost 4 bases and 1 base, there was a span of 12 bases. CDR3 nucleotides: TGTGCCAGCAGTTCCTCCCCGACGGGCACAGATACGCAGTATTTT. It encodes CASSSSPTGTDTQYF.

The table lists this clonotype with a few counts. The chain couples TRBV7-9 to TRBJ2-3; D remains unclear. The germline gives CDR1 SEHNR, CDR2 FQNEAQ (reference sequence). Trimming cost V 5 bases and J 1 base, with 19 bases left between them. CDR3 length: 17 amino acids. The CDR3 DNA sequence: TGTGCCAGCAGCGATGGCTCGGACCTCGCCGGCACAGATACGCAGTATTTT. This sequence encodes CASSDGSDLAGTDTQYF.

The gene calls are TRBV12-3 or TRBV12-4 and TRBJ1-4; maybe TRBD1 (5 bases). The CDR3 length is 13 residues. The V end was cut by 9 bases, the J end by 1 base, with 9 bases between. CDR3 nucleotides: TGTGCCAGTAAGGGGAAAACTAATGAAAAACTGTTTTTT. Protein sequence: CASKGKTNEKLFF.

This CDR3 is CASVPRGLNTEAFF. CDR3 bases: TGTGCCAGCGTCCCCAGGGGCCTGAACACTGAAGCTTTCTTT. The chain joins TRBV2 to TRBJ1-1, with D tentatively TRBD1 (6 bases). The CDR3 extends over 14 amino acids. With 8 bases removed from V and 0 bases from J, the gap between germline ends came to 13 bases. Germline assignment: CDR1 SNHLY and CDR2 FYNNEI.

This clonotype was picked up a small number of times. The chain uses TRBV4-3 and TRBJ2-1; D possibly uses TRBD1 or TRBD2 (5 bases each). The V and J ends lost 0 bases and 7 bases respectively, with 10 bases between them. The V gene's germline CDR1 is LGHNA and CDR2 YSLEER. The CDR3 runs 14 residues. DNA for the CDR3: TGCGCCAGCAGCCAAGATCGGGGCACAAATGAGCAGTTCTTC. Translating gives CASSQDRGTNEQFF.